These T cell receptor beta chains were read from a single sample in a study of CD8 T cells in Susac syndrome. TCRdb ran MiXCR on the immunoSEQ multiplex PCR reads and lists one entry per CDR3 protein. The table has 350,000 to 550,000 distinct CDR3 sequences, more than 80% seen once; the top ten hold approximately 0.12%. Material for sequencing was CD8+ T cells from PBMCs. The origin of the receptors is a human donor with multiple sclerosis. The CDR3 runs from the conserved cysteine through the conserved F or W. The D gene is left open where the match is weak. The size of a clone is reported for some rows only, either as once, few or many, or as a class for expanded clones.

j_gene: TRBJ2-1; d_gene: .; v_gene: TRBV19; abundance: .; CDR3nt: TGTGCCAGTAGTATACTTCCGGGATCCTACAATGAGCAGTTCTTC; CDR3aa: CASSILPGSYNEQFF
j_gene: TRBJ1-3; d_gene: .; v_gene: TRBV7-9; abundance: .; CDR3nt: TGTGCCAGCAGCGGGGCGGAGGAACTCCGCTCTGGAAACACCATATATTTT; CDR3aa: CASSGAEELRSGNTIYF
j_gene: TRBJ2-1; d_gene: TRBD2; v_gene: TRBV29-1; abundance: .; CDR3nt: TGCAGCGTTCCACTAGCGGGTGAAGGGGAAGAGTTCTTC; CDR3aa: CSVPLAGEGEEFF
j_gene: TRBJ1-1; d_gene: .; v_gene: TRBV29-1; abundance: .; CDR3nt: TGCAGCGTCACAGCGTTGAACACTGAAGCTTTCTTT; CDR3aa: CSVTALNTEAFF
j_gene: TRBJ2-7; d_gene: TRBD1; v_gene: TRBV5-5; abundance: .; CDR3nt: TGTGCCAGCAGTTATACCTCCGGGACAGCTTCCTCCTACGAGCAGTACTTC; CDR3aa: CASSYTSGTASSYEQYF
j_gene: TRBJ2-3; d_gene: .; v_gene: TRBV5-4; abundance: .; CDR3nt: TGTGCCAGCAGCTTATCCGGGAGTAGTGCAGATACGCAGTATTTT; CDR3aa: CASSLSGSSADTQYF
j_gene: TRBJ2-7; d_gene: .; v_gene: TRBV5-4; abundance: .; CDR3nt: TGTGCCAGCAGCTCACACACATTGGACAGAACCTACGAGCAGTACTTC; CDR3aa: CASSSHTLDRTYEQYF
j_gene: TRBJ2-2; d_gene: .; v_gene: TRBV12-3/TRBV12-4; abundance: .; CDR3nt: TGTGCCAGCAGGCCTCCGATGGAGGGGAACACCGGGGAGCTGTTTTTT; CDR3aa: CASRPPMEGNTGELFF
j_gene: TRBJ1-1; d_gene: TRBD1; v_gene: TRBV12-3/TRBV12-4; abundance: .; CDR3nt: TGTGCCAGCAGTTCTACAGGGGGGATGAGGAACACTGAAGCTTTCTTT; CDR3aa: CASSSTGGMRNTEAFF
j_gene: TRBJ1-1; d_gene: .; v_gene: TRBV28; abundance: .; CDR3nt: TGTGCCAGCAGTCCATTCGGAGGGGACACTGAAGCTTTCTTT; CDR3aa: CASSPFGGDTEAFF
j_gene: TRBJ1-2; d_gene: .; v_gene: TRBV12-3/TRBV12-4; abundance: .; CDR3nt: TGTGCCAGCAGTTCCTTACAGGGTGACAGCTATGGCTACACCTTC; CDR3aa: CASSSLQGDSYGYTF
j_gene: TRBJ2-1; d_gene: .; v_gene: TRBV7-9; abundance: .; CDR3nt: TGTGCCAGCAGCTCTCTGGGGGCGTTACAGTTCTTC; CDR3aa: CASSSLGALQFF
j_gene: TRBJ2-7; d_gene: TRBD2; v_gene: TRBV19; abundance: .; CDR3nt: TGTGCCAGTAGTGTGCGGGGGTCCCCTGGCGAGCAGTACTTC; CDR3aa: CASSVRGSPGEQYF
j_gene: TRBJ2-7; d_gene: TRBD2; v_gene: TRBV5-8; abundance: .; CDR3nt: TGTGCCAGCAGCTTGGCTTTCCTAGCGGGGGGTTTGGGCGAGCAGTACTTC; CDR3aa: CASSLAFLAGGLGEQYF
j_gene: TRBJ2-1; d_gene: .; v_gene: TRBV27; abundance: .; CDR3nt: TGTGCCAGCAGGGTCGGGACGACCAGCTCCTACAATGAGCAGTTCTTC; CDR3aa: CASRVGTTSSYNEQFF
j_gene: TRBJ2-1; d_gene: .; v_gene: TRBV6-2/TRBV6-3; abundance: .; CDR3nt: TGTGCCAGCAGTACTCAGGGACCTCACTCTCCCCTCTACAATGAGCAGTTCTTC; CDR3aa: CASSTQGPHSPLYNEQFF
j_gene: TRBJ2-1; d_gene: .; v_gene: TRBV30; abundance: once; CDR3nt: TGTGCCTGGAGTCCGGTCAGGAATGAGCAGTTCTTC; CDR3aa: CAWSPVRNEQFF
j_gene: TRBJ1-2; d_gene: .; v_gene: TRBV6-5; abundance: .; CDR3nt: TGTGCCAGCAGTTACCCTGATCGGGGTAGAGGCTACACCTTC; CDR3aa: CASSYPDRGRGYTF
j_gene: TRBJ2-7; d_gene: TRBD1; v_gene: TRBV10-2; abundance: .; CDR3nt: TGCGCCAGCAGGGACAGGGCCGCCTACGAGCAGTACTTC; CDR3aa: CASRDRAAYEQYF
j_gene: TRBJ2-7; d_gene: .; v_gene: TRBV4-1; abundance: .; CDR3nt: TGCGCCAGCAGCCAAGATTGGGGTCTTTACGAGCAGTACTTC; CDR3aa: CASSQDWGLYEQYF
j_gene: TRBJ1-2; d_gene: .; v_gene: TRBV7-2; abundance: .; CDR3nt: TGTGCCAGCAGCTTAGATAGAGGGGGTTGGGACTATGGCTACACCTTC; CDR3aa: CASSLDRGGWDYGYTF
j_gene: TRBJ2-7; d_gene: .; v_gene: TRBV2; abundance: .; CDR3nt: TGTGCCAGCGCGGAAGGAGCAGGGGACTACGAGCAGTACTTC; CDR3aa: CASAEGAGDYEQYF
j_gene: TRBJ2-1; d_gene: .; v_gene: TRBV6-1; abundance: .; CDR3nt: TGTGCCAGCACCCCGGAGCCCTCAATCCGGTGGTTCTTC; CDR3aa: CASTPEPSIRWFF
j_gene: TRBJ2-7; d_gene: .; v_gene: TRBV7-9; abundance: .; CDR3nt: TGTGCCAGCAGCCCCAGTCCCCCTATCTCCTACGAGCAGTACTTC; CDR3aa: CASSPSPPISYEQYF
j_gene: TRBJ2-1; d_gene: .; v_gene: TRBV5-8; abundance: .; CDR3nt: TGTGCCAGCAGCCCACCAGGTGGCAGGGTCGATGAGCAGTTCTTC; CDR3aa: CASSPPGGRVDEQFF
j_gene: TRBJ2-7; d_gene: .; v_gene: TRBV28; abundance: .; CDR3nt: TGTGCCAGCTTGAAGACGGACTCCTACGAGCAGTACTTC; CDR3aa: CASLKTDSYEQYF
j_gene: TRBJ2-7; d_gene: .; v_gene: TRBV18; abundance: .; CDR3nt: TGTGCCAGCTCACCGGGGACAAAGGCCGTCGGGGCGTACGAGCAGTACTTC; CDR3aa: CASSPGTKAVGAYEQYF
j_gene: TRBJ2-7; d_gene: .; v_gene: TRBV2; abundance: few; CDR3nt: TGTGCCAGCAGTGGCGGGGGACAGCCCTACGAGCAGTACTTC; CDR3aa: CASSGGGQPYEQYF
j_gene: TRBJ2-1; d_gene: .; v_gene: TRBV29-1; abundance: .; CDR3nt: TGCAGCGTTGAAGATCCCCGACGGGGGGCCACCTACAATGAGCAGTTCTTC; CDR3aa: CSVEDPRRGATYNEQFF
j_gene: TRBJ2-3; d_gene: .; v_gene: TRBV27; abundance: .; CDR3nt: TGTGCCAGCAGTTTCGACTTTATTGATACGCAGTATTTT; CDR3aa: CASSFDFIDTQYF
j_gene: TRBJ2-5; d_gene: .; v_gene: TRBV7-6; abundance: .; CDR3nt: TGTGCCAGCAGCCCCGGGGGCGGCCAAGAGACCCAGTACTTC; CDR3aa: CASSPGGGQETQYF
j_gene: TRBJ2-7; d_gene: .; v_gene: TRBV30; abundance: .; CDR3nt: TGTGCCTCCCAGGGTCCCTACGAGCAGTACTTC; CDR3aa: CASQGPYEQYF
j_gene: TRBJ2-7; d_gene: TRBD1; v_gene: TRBV28; abundance: .; CDR3nt: TGTGCCAGCTCGACAGGGGGCTGGTACGAGCAGTACTTC; CDR3aa: CASSTGGWYEQYF
j_gene: TRBJ2-7; d_gene: TRBD2; v_gene: TRBV5-1; abundance: few; CDR3nt: TGCGCCAGCAGACCGGGACTAGTCGCCGAGCAGTACTTC; CDR3aa: CASRPGLVAEQYF
j_gene: TRBJ2-1; d_gene: .; v_gene: TRBV6-1; abundance: .; CDR3nt: TGTGCCAGCAGTGAAACGGGTCGCAATGAGCAGTTCTTC; CDR3aa: CASSETGRNEQFF
j_gene: TRBJ2-2; d_gene: TRBD2; v_gene: TRBV2; abundance: .; CDR3nt: TGTGCCAGCAGTGAATACAGCGGGGGGGCCCCGAACACCGGGGAGCTGTTTTTT; CDR3aa: CASSEYSGGAPNTGELFF
j_gene: TRBJ2-1; d_gene: TRBD2; v_gene: TRBV4-1; abundance: once; CDR3nt: TGCGCCAGCAGCCAAGATGTGATTAGCGGGATACGAAGAGAGCAGTTCTTC; CDR3aa: CASSQDVISGIRREQFF
j_gene: TRBJ1-1; d_gene: .; v_gene: TRBV25-1; abundance: .; CDR3nt: TGTGCCAGCAGTGAAATCCAGGGAATCACTGAAGCTTTCTTT; CDR3aa: CASSEIQGITEAFF
j_gene: TRBJ2-7; d_gene: .; v_gene: TRBV20-1; abundance: .; CDR3nt: TGCAGTGCTAGAGATTTCAGGGGCCCAGCAGCCGAGCAGTACTTC; CDR3aa: CSARDFRGPAAEQYF